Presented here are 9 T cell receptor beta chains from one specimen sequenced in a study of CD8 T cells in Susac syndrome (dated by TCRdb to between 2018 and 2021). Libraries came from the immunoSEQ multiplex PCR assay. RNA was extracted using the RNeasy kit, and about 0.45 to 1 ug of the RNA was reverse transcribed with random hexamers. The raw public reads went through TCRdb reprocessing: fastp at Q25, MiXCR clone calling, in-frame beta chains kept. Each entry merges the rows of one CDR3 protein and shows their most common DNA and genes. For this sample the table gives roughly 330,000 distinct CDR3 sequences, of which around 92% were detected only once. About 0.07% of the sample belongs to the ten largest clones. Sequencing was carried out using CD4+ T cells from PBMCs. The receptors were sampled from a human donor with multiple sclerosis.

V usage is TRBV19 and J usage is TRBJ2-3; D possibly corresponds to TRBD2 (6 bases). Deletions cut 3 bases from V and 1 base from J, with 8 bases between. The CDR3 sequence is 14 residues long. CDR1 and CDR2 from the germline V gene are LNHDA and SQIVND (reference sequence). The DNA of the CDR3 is TGTGCCAGTAGTATCGGCGGGGGCACAGATACGCAGTATTTT. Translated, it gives CASSIGGGTDTQYF. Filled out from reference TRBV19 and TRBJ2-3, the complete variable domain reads DGGITQSPKYLFRKEGQNVTLSCEQNLNHDAMYWYRQDPGQGLRLIYYSQIVNDFQKGDIAEGYSVSREKKESFPLTVTSAQKNPTAFYLCASSIGGGTDTQYFGPGTRLTVL.

DNA for the CDR3: TGCAGTGCCGTGACAGGGGCATTATTCAATCAGCCCCAGCATTTT. It is translated as CSAVTGALFNQPQHF. This chain uses TRBV20-1 with TRBJ1-5, with 8 positions matching TRBD1. V dropped 6 bases and J dropped 3; count of bases not matched to a gene: 10. The CDR3 is 15 amino acids. Germline V gene data show CDR1 as DFQATT and CDR2 as SNEGSKA (reference sequence).

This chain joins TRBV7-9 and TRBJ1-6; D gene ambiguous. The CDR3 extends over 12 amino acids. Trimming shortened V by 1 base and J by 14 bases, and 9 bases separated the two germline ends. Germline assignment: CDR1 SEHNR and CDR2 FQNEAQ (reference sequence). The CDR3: CASSLGAWTLHF. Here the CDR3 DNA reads TGTGCCAGCAGCTTAGGGGCCTGGACCCTCCACTTT.

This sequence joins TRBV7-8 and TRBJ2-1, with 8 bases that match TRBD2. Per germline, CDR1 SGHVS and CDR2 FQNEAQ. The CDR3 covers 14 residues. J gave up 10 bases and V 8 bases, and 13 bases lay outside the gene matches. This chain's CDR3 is CASRGGTSPREQFF. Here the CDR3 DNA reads TGTGCCAGCCGTGGGGGGACTAGTCCACGGGAGCAGTTCTTC. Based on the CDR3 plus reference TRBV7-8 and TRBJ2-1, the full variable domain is GAGVSQSPRYKVAKRGQDVALRCDPISGHVSLFWYQQALGQGPEFLTYFQNEAQLDKSGLPSDRFFAERPEGSVSTLKIQRTQQEDSAVYLCASRGGTSPREQFFGPGTRLTVL.

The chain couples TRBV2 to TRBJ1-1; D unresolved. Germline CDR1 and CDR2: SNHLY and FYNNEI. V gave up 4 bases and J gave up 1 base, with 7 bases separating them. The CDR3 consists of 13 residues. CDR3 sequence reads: CASSGERNTEAFF. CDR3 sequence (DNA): TGTGCCAGCAGTGGGGAGAGGAACACTGAAGCTTTCTTT.

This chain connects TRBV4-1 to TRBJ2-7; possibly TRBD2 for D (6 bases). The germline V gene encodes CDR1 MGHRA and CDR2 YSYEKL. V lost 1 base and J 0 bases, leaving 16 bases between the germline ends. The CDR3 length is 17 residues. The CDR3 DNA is TGCGCCAGCAGCCAAGTTGGTAGGCGGGGTAGCTCCTACGAGCAGTACTTC. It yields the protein CASSQVGRRGSSYEQYF.

The CDR3 region has the DNA TGTGCCAGCAGCCAAGACCCGGGACAGGGGATCCATGAGCAGTTCTTC. Translated, it gives CASSQDPGQGIHEQFF. This chain uses TRBV14 with TRBJ2-1, with TRBD1 matching 10 bases. The V gene's germline CDR1 is SGHDN and CDR2 FVKESK. The CDR3 spans 16 residues. V dropped 0 bases and J dropped 8; count of bases not matched to a gene: 7.

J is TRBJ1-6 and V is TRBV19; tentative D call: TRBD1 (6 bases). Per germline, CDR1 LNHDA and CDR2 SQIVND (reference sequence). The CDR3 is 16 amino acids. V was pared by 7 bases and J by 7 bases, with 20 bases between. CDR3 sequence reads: CASNSARAGENSPLHF. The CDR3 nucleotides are TGTGCCAGTAACTCCGCTCGGGCAGGGGAAAATTCACCCCTCCACTTT. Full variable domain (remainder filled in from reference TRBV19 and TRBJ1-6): DGGITQSPKYLFRKEGQNVTLSCEQNLNHDAMYWYRQDPGQGLRLIYYSQIVNDFQKGDIAEGYSVSREKKESFPLTVTSAQKNPTAFYLCASNSARAGENSPLHFGNGTRLTVT.

The CDR3, as DNA: TGCGCCAGCAGCGGAAGTGGGCTGGGGTCCCCATCGTCCTACGAGCAGTACTTC. This codes for CASSGSGLGSPSSYEQYF. V usage is TRBV23-1 and J usage is TRBJ2-7; D is undetermined. TRBV23-1 has ORF status, its function being uncertain. V was pared by 6 bases and J by 1 base, with 25 bases between. This CDR3 comprises 18 residues.